This T cell receptor beta chain was recovered during a study of shared clonotypes between healthy human individuals. Among the donors, all were Caucasian adults who lived in Nashville, Tennessee. The J segment lost 7 bases and the V segment lost 7 bases, leaving 8 bases of the junction unmatched. The CDR3 has 14 amino acids. Germline CDR1 reads SQVTM; CDR2 reads ANQGSEA. Sequencing was performed with immunoSEQ multiplex PCR; in TCRdb, only in-frame clones are kept and a portion is missing. Of some 510,000 clones listed, 79% were seen once; the top ten hold approximately 12%. This chain connects TRBV29-1 to TRBJ2-1; the match to TRBD2 covers 12 bases. Sequenced sample: PBMCs. The sequence derives from a woman aged 35 to 49 in good health. Some clones in this sample may be carry-over from other donors' samples. CDR3 bases: TGCAGCGCTTCGGGGACTAGCGGGCAGAATGAGCAGTTCTTC. Amino acid sequence: CSASGTSGQNEQFF.